This T cell receptor beta chain is from a study of immune cell composition in non-small cell lung cancer. Notes on the study in general: Dominant in vivo tumour-associated clones were not shown to share tumour-reactive sequences.

This clone turned up a few times. The antigen is unknown. Assay: immunoSEQ multiplex PCR; the TCRdb copy retains only in-frame clones and omits some. Among 3,000 to 3,500 clones, approximately 79% were seen once, and the ten largest hold more than 35%. The ends were cut back, 8 bases at V and 1 base at J, with 14 bases in the middle. The CDR3 totals 14 residues. CDR1 is MNHEY, CDR2 SMNVEV, per germline (reference sequence). This receptor was taken from a human donor with non-small cell lung cancer. The specimen sequenced was lung tumor tissue. This rearrangement joins TRBV27 to TRBJ1-1; D is unclear. For the CDR3, the DNA is TGTGCCAGCGGGAGTTATAGTGGGAACACTGAAGCTTTCTTT. Residues: CASGSYSGNTEAFF.